The rows below give T cell receptor beta chains drawn from one sample of a study of shared clonotypes between healthy human individuals. Sequenced by immunoSEQ multiplex PCR; TCRdb stores in-frame clones only, minus some. Among 400,000 to 600,000 clones listed, around 79% were seen once. Sequences were obtained from PBMCs. These receptors originate from a woman aged 40 to 49 in good health. Some clones in this sample may be carry-over from other donors' samples. Both conserved end residues are part of each CDR3. The D gene is left open where the match is weak. The size field is filled for only some rows; it gives once, few, many or a size class.

TGTGCCAGCCAAAAGGACAGGAGGAACACTGAAGCTTTCTTT	CASQKDRRNTEAFF	TRBV19	TRBD1	.	14	TRBJ1-1
TGTGCCAGCAGCGGACTAGCGGGAGGACAGTTCTTC	CASSGLAGGQFF	TRBV2	TRBD2	once	12	TRBJ2-1
TGTGCCAGCAGACCGAAGGTGCTGGAGACCCAGTACTTC	CASRPKVLETQYF	TRBV6-5	.	.	13	TRBJ2-5
TGTGCCAGCAGCGAGGTGGGCAATGAGCAGTTCTTC	CASSEVGNEQFF	TRBV9	.	.	12	TRBJ2-1
TGTGCCAGCAGTGCCCGGAACAGGGGCAATGAGCAGTTCTTC	CASSARNRGNEQFF	TRBV6-1	TRBD1	.	14	TRBJ2-1
TGCGCCAGCAGCTTGGCGGCACCAGGAGCTGGTTTGTACTTC	CASSLAAPGAGLYF	TRBV5-1	.	once	14	TRBJ2-7
TGCGCCAGCAGCCAAGTAGACCTAATATCCTACAATGAGCAGTTCTTC	CASSQVDLISYNEQFF	TRBV4-1	.	.	16	TRBJ2-1
TGTGCCAGCAGTGCGACTAGCGGGAATGAGCAGTTCTTC	CASSATSGNEQFF	TRBV27	TRBD2	.	13	TRBJ2-1
TGTGCCAGCAGCTTAACCGAGCGTCAAGAGACCCAGTACTTC	CASSLTERQETQYF	TRBV7-9	.	.	14	TRBJ2-5
TGCGCCAGCAGTGACAGCGTAAGCACCGGGGAGCTGTTTTTT	CASSDSVSTGELFF	TRBV10-2	.	.	14	TRBJ2-2
TGTGCCAGCAGTGAATGGGGCGGGAGGGCCACCGGGGAGCTGTTTTTT	CASSEWGGRATGELFF	TRBV25-1	TRBD2	once	16	TRBJ2-2
TGTGCCAGAAGCCCCCTGGGGCCCGGACAGGCAACCTACGAGCAGTACTTC	CARSPLGPGQATYEQYF	TRBV5-3	TRBD1	.	17	TRBJ2-7
TGTGCCAGCTCACCAGGGAGTAAGGAGACCCAGTACTTC	CASSPGSKETQYF	TRBV18	.	.	13	TRBJ2-5
TGCGCCAGCAGCCCCGGACTAGCGCAAGAGACCCAGTACTTC	CASSPGLAQETQYF	TRBV5-1	TRBD2	.	14	TRBJ2-5
TGTGCCAGCAGTGAAGCCGGGGGACTAGCGGTTTCCTACGAGCAGTACTTC	CASSEAGGLAVSYEQYF	TRBV6-1	TRBD2	.	17	TRBJ2-7
TGTGCCAGCAGCCAAGATAGGGCGGTCGAGCAGTACTTC	CASSQDRAVEQYF	TRBV4-2	.	.	13	TRBJ2-7
TGTGCCAGCAGCCAAACCTCCGGGACCGGAGGGTTCTTC	CASSQTSGTGGFF	TRBV7-2	.	.	13	TRBJ2-1
TGTGCCAGCAGTTACTCGCCAGGGGTGGCCGGGGAGCTGTTTTTT	CASSYSPGVAGELFF	TRBV6-5	.	.	15	TRBJ2-2
TGTGCCTGGAAGAGGGACGGTGACACCGGGGAGCTGTTTTTT	CAWKRDGDTGELFF	TRBV30	.	few	14	TRBJ2-2
TGTGCCAGCAGCGGTCAGGGGAGCGAAAAACTGTTTTTT	CASSGQGSEKLFF	TRBV9	.	.	13	TRBJ1-4
TGTGCCAGTAGTATTGATGCCTCAAACGGTCAGCCCCAGCATTTT	CASSIDASNGQPQHF	TRBV19	.	.	15	TRBJ1-5
TGTGCCAGCTGGTTGAGACAGAAAAGGTACGAGCAGTACTTC	CASWLRQKRYEQYF	TRBV6-4	.	.	14	TRBJ2-7
TGTGCCAGCAGCCAAGGAGGTCCCCAGTACTTC	CASSQGGPQYF	TRBV14	.	.	11	TRBJ2-5
TGTGCCAGCGGACAAACCAGGACACCCCTCCACTTT	CASGQTRTPLHF	TRBV6-5	.	.	12	TRBJ1-6
TGTGCCAGCACTTCCCCAGATACGCAGTATTTT	CASTSPDTQYF	TRBV6-6	.	.	11	TRBJ2-3
TGTGCCAGCTCACCACGGACTAGCGGGTACAATGAGCAGTTCTTC	CASSPRTSGYNEQFF	TRBV18	TRBD2	.	15	TRBJ2-1
TGTGCCTGGAGTGGACTAGCGGGAGGGGACGAGCAGTACTTC	CAWSGLAGGDEQYF	TRBV30	TRBD2	.	14	TRBJ2-7
TGTGCCACCTCCCCCGGGGAGCTGTTTTTT	CATSPGELFF	TRBV7-8	.	.	10	TRBJ2-2
TGTGCCAGTTCACGACGGGGGGTCGGCTACAATGAGCAGTTCTTC	CASSRRGVGYNEQFF	TRBV11-3	TRBD2	few	15	TRBJ2-1
TGTGCCAGTAGTAATGCCGCAACTAATGAAAAACTGTTTTTT	CASSNAATNEKLFF	TRBV19	.	.	14	TRBJ1-4
TGTGCCAGCAGTTCAGGTCCTATAACCCACAATGAGCAGTTCTTC	CASSSGPITHNEQFF	TRBV6-6	.	.	15	TRBJ2-1
TGTGCCAGCAGTGCGGACAGTTATAACACTGAAGCTTTCTTT	CASSADSYNTEAFF	TRBV2	.	.	14	TRBJ1-1
TGTGCCAGCAGCGTCTCAGCGGGAGATGAGCAGTTCTTC	CASSVSAGDEQFF	TRBV9	TRBD2	.	13	TRBJ2-1
TGTGCCAGTATTGGGTTGTACTATGGCTACACCTTC	CASIGLYYGYTF	TRBV19	.	few	12	TRBJ1-2
TGTGCCAGCTCACCTGGGACAGGGGGTTCAGAGACCCAGTACTTC	CASSPGTGGSETQYF	TRBV18	TRBD1	once	15	TRBJ2-5
TGTGCCAGCAGTGTGGCAGGGTCAGATACGCAGTATTTT	CASSVAGSDTQYF	TRBV2	.	.	13	TRBJ2-3
TGTGCCAGCAGCCTGCGGACAGGGGAGGTAGAGACCCAGTACTTC	CASSLRTGEVETQYF	TRBV5-4	TRBD1	.	15	TRBJ2-5
TGTGCCAGCAGCTTAGGAGAACAGGGTTGGCAGCCCCAGCATTTT	CASSLGEQGWQPQHF	TRBV7-2	.	.	15	TRBJ1-5
TGTGCCAGCAGCAGCACCCCTTCGTCTGCTGAAAATGAAAAACTGTTTTTT	CASSSTPSSAENEKLFF	TRBV21-1	.	.	17	TRBJ1-4
TGTGCCAGCAGCTCCAGGACACCCTACGAGCAGTACTTC	CASSSRTPYEQYF	TRBV7-9	.	.	13	TRBJ2-7
TGTGCCAGCAGCCGGGGCGTTAGACTAGCGGGATCTTACGAGCAGTACTTC	CASSRGVRLAGSYEQYF	TRBV7-8	TRBD2	.	17	TRBJ2-7
TGTGCCAGCAGCCAGGACTCCAACAATGAGCAGTTCTTC	CASSQDSNNEQFF	TRBV27	.	.	13	TRBJ2-1
TGTGCCAGCAGTTTCACTCTACACCCTAATAGCAATCAGCCCCAGCATTTT	CASSFTLHPNSNQPQHF	TRBV27	.	.	17	TRBJ1-5
TGTGCCAGTACCGATGGGGCAGGCGGGAGCACTGAAGCTTTCTTT	CASTDGAGGSTEAFF	TRBV19	.	.	15	TRBJ1-1
TGCGCCAGCAGTCAACTAGCGGGACTTTCTAGCACAGATACGCAGTATTTT	CASSQLAGLSSTDTQYF	TRBV10-2	TRBD2	.	17	TRBJ2-3
TGTGCCAGCAGCCCCCCGGGAAGGGGGCCGGATGAAAAACTGTTTTTT	CASSPPGRGPDEKLFF	TRBV13	TRBD1	.	16	TRBJ1-4
TGCGCCAGCAGCCCGGGACAGGGGGCGCATGGCTACACCTTC	CASSPGQGAHGYTF	TRBV5-1	TRBD1	.	14	TRBJ1-2
TGTGCCAGCAGCTCCCCGGGACAGGGAGAGACCCAGTACTTC	CASSSPGQGETQYF	TRBV5-6	TRBD1	.	14	TRBJ2-5
TGTGCCCGGAGTGTACCCGGGTCGAGGACTGAAGCTTTCTTT	CARSVPGSRTEAFF	TRBV30	.	.	14	TRBJ1-1
TGTGCCAGCAGCGCCGGACTAGCGGGAGGTCAGTACAATGAGCAGTTCTTC	CASSAGLAGGQYNEQFF	TRBV5-4	TRBD2	once	17	TRBJ2-1
TGTGCCAGCAGTCGAAGGAGGGGGGCTGACACCGGGGAGCTGTTTTTT	CASSRRRGADTGELFF	TRBV2	.	.	16	TRBJ2-2
TGTGCCAGCAGTTTAAATGGTTATACGCAGTATTTT	CASSLNGYTQYF	TRBV28	.	.	12	TRBJ2-3
TGTGCCAGCGGCCCGCTTTCGGGGGGGGGCATCTACGAGCAGTACTTC	CASGPLSGGGIYEQYF	TRBV28	TRBD2	.	16	TRBJ2-7